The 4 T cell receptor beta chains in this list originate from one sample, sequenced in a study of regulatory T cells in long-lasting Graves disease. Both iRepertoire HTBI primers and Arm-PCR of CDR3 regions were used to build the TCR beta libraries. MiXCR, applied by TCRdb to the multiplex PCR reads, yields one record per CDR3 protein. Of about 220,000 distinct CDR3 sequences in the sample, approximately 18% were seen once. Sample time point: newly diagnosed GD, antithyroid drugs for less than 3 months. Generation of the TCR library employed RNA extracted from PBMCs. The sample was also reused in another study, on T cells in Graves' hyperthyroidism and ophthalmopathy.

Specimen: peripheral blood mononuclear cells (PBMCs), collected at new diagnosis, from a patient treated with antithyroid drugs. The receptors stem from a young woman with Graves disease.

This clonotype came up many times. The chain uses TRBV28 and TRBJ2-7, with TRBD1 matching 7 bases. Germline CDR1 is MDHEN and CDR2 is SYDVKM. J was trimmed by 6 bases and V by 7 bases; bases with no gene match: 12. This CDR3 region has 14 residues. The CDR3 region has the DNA TGTGCCAGCACACCCAGGGGGTACTTCAGCGAGCAGTACTTC. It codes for CASTPRGYFSEQYF.

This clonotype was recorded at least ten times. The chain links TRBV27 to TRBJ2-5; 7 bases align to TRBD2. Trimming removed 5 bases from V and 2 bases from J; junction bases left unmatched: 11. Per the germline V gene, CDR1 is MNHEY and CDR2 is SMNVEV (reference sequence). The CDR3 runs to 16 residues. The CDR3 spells CASSPGASSGQETQYF. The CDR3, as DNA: TGTGCCAGCAGTCCGGGAGCTTCTAGCGGACAAGAGACCCAGTACTTC.

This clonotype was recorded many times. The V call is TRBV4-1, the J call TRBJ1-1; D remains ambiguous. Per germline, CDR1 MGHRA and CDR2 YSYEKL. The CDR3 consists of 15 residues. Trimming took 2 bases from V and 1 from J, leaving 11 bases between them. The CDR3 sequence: CASSQRWMSNTEAFF. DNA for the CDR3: TGCGCCAGCAGCCAACGCTGGATGTCGAACACTGAAGCTTTCTTT.

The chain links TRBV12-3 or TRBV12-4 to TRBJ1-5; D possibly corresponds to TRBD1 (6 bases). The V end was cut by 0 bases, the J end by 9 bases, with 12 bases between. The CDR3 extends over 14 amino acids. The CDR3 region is CASSLAGGQAPQHF. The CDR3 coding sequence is TGTGCCAGCAGTTTAGCGGGGGGCCAGGCGCCCCAGCATTTT.